The 7 T cell receptor beta chains below come from one sample, sequenced in a study of CD4 T cells in relation to SARS-CoV-2 and coronaviruses (dated by TCRdb to about 2021). To prepare the library, the immunoSEQ multiplex PCR assay was applied. TCRdb carries this immuneACCESS record with in-frame sequences only. Its versions omit some clonotypes, under half of them owing to an unresolved V gene in the studies checked, with the rest unexplained. Within this sample are around 25,000 clones, with 76% of them counted one time only. Jointly, the top ten make up 25% to 30% of the sample. CD4+ T cells from unexposed donors were collected before the COVID-19 pandemic (2011-2018). After around 10 days of culture, CD4+ T cells were isolated with the EasySep CD4+ T cell isolation kit. These TCRs are of unknown antigen specificity. Sequencing input: CD4+ T cells from PBMCs, cultured in vitro. Receptors originate from a human donor in good health.

This clone was seen only a few times. The J gene is TRBJ1-4, the V gene TRBV5-1; 9 bases line up with TRBD1. Germline V gives CDR1 SGHRS, CDR2 YFSETQ. The CDR3 length is 14 residues. V was pared by 2 bases and J by 6 bases, with 2 bases of the junction left unmatched. CDR3 protein: CASSLTGGDEKLFF. The DNA of the CDR3 is TGCGCCAGCAGCTTAACAGGGGGCGATGAAAAACTGTTTTTT.

The chain joins TRBV19 to TRBJ1-2; the match to TRBD1 covers 8 bases. The germline gives CDR1 LNHDA, CDR2 SQIVND (reference sequence). The junction had 7 bases not matched to a gene; V was cut back by 5 bases and J by 8 bases. The CDR3 is 13 residues long. DNA for the CDR3: TGTGCCAGTAGTCCCCAGGGGGCCGGCGGCTACACCTTC. Residues: CASSPQGAGGYTF.

V gene TRBV2 combines with J gene TRBJ1-2; no clear D gene. Germline-derived CDR1 and CDR2 are SNHLY and FYNNEI. V shed 7 bases and J shed 2 bases, with 14 bases lying between them. The CDR3 length is 14 residues. The CDR3 DNA reads TGTGCCAGCAACGAGTATAACACAAACTATGGCTACACCTTC. Translating it yields CASNEYNTNYGYTF.

The V gene is TRBV5-1, the J gene TRBJ2-1; TRBD1 matches at 9 bases. This CDR3 contains 15 residues. With V trimmed by 6 bases and J by 4 bases, 8 bases remained unmatched. In germline, CDR1 is SGHRS, CDR2 YFSETQ. The CDR3 DNA reads as TGCGCCAGCACTTCCGGGACAGGGTCTTACAATGAGCAGTTCTTC. The encoded protein is CASTSGTGSYNEQFF.

This clone has only a few counts. The chain employs TRBV4-2 and TRBJ2-7, with 9 bases that match TRBD1. In germline, CDR1 is LGHNA, CDR2 YNFKEQ. The J segment lost 5 bases and the V segment lost 1 base, leaving 6 bases of the junction unmatched. The CDR3 sequence is 15 residues long. CDR3 in DNA: TGTGCCAGCAGCCAAGTAGGGGACAGGGACCACGAGCAGTACTTC. Its protein is CASSQVGDRDHEQYF.

The gene calls are TRBV5-5 and TRBJ2-1; the D gene could be TRBD1 or TRBD2 (5 bases each). Germline CDR1 is SGHKS and CDR2 is YYEKEE (reference sequence). The CDR3 runs 18 residues. The germline V and J ends were trimmed by 0 bases and 6 bases, with 22 bases remaining between them. The CDR3 nucleotides read TGTGCCAGCAGCTTGGGTTCGTTAGCGACTCGGGGCCTCAATGAGCAGTTCTTC. It specifies CASSLGSLATRGLNEQFF.

The V call is TRBV19, the J call TRBJ2-1; TRBD2 matches at 7 bases. V lost 5 bases and J lost 6; bases outside the gene matches: 7. The CDR3 covers 14 residues. The germline gives CDR1 LNHDA, CDR2 SQIVND (reference sequence). The CDR3 loop is CASSLGASGNEQFF. CDR3 nucleotides: TGTGCCAGTAGTCTAGGAGCTAGCGGCAATGAGCAGTTCTTC. Full variable domain (remainder filled in from reference TRBV19 and TRBJ2-1): DGGITQSPKYLFRKEGQNVTLSCEQNLNHDAMYWYRQDPGQGLRLIYYSQIVNDFQKGDIAEGYSVSREKKESFPLTVTSAQKNPTAFYLCASSLGASGNEQFFGPGTRLTVL.